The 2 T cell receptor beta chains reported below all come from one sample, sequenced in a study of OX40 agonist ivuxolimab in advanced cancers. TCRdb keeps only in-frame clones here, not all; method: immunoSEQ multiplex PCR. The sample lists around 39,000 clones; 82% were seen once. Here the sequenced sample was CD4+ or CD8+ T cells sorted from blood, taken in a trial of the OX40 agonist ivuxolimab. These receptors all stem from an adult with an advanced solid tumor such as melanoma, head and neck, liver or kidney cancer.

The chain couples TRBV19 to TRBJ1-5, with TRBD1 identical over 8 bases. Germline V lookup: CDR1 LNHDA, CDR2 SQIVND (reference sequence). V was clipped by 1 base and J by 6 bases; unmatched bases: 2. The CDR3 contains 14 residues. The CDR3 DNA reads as TGTGCCAGTAGTATAGGGACAGGGTTTCAGCCCCAGCATTTT. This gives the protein CASSIGTGFQPQHF.

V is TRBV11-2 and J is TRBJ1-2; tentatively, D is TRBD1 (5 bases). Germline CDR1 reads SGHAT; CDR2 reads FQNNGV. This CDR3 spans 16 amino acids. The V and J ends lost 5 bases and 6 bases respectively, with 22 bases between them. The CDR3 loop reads CASSQIYRIHSDGYTF. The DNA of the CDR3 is TGTGCCAGCAGCCAAATATACAGGATCCATTCGGATGGCTACACCTTC.